Listed below are T cell receptor beta chains from one sample, sequenced in a study of shared clonotypes between healthy human individuals. Produced via immunoSEQ multiplex PCR; TCRdb's table is partial and in-frame only. The repertoire holds 550,000 to 800,000 clones, with about 74% as singletons. What was sequenced was memory CD4+ T cells sorted from blood. Source of these receptors: a woman aged 30 to 39 in good health. Both conserved end residues are trimmed from each CDR3. The size entry is marked missing in some rows and otherwise reads once, few, many or a size class.

>TRBJ2-7|once|TRBV5-1
ASSFTVQGREQY
>TRBJ2-2|.|TRBV18
ASSLLQGKNTGELF
>TRBJ1-4|once|TRBV5-1
ASSGGSGTVNEKLF
>TRBJ2-1|.|TRBV7-9
ASSLVFGGVSSYNEQF
>TRBJ1-1|few|TRBV6-1
ASSENRVMNTEAF
>TRBJ1-5|few|TRBV19
ASSIDKYRPGQPQH
>TRBJ2-2|.|TRBV19
ASSPGQGWNAGELF
>TRBJ2-1|.|TRBV7-2
ASTLGPSSVAYNEQF
>TRBJ2-4|.|TRBV2
ASSGDRANQY
>TRBJ2-2|.|TRBV5-1
ASSLGLAGVNTGELF
>TRBJ1-4|.|TRBV5-1
ASSLGDRDNEKLF
>TRBJ1-2|few|TRBV19
ASSAVGTYGYT
>TRBJ1-5|.|TRBV5-8
ASSPRTGSDQPQH
>TRBJ2-1|few|TRBV5-4
ASSPGGLSSYNEQF
>TRBJ1-1|.|TRBV11-2
ASSLDRGGVRAEAF
>TRBJ2-2|many|TRBV13
ASSLGLAGELGNTGELF
>TRBJ1-1|.|TRBV10-1
ASSDPGRREAF
>TRBJ2-3|few|TRBV12-1
ASSFDQGDTQY
>TRBJ2-1|.|TRBV19
ASSIIRNLRASSYNEQF
>TRBJ1-1|many|TRBV5-1
ASSLGEEGGLAF
>TRBJ1-2|many|TRBV7-9
ASSLGQGGWEGYT
>TRBJ1-2|few|TRBV2
ASRETGGGYGYT
>TRBJ2-7|.|TRBV6-1
ASSEVAEVAGGYSYEQY
>TRBJ2-3|.|TRBV28
ASSLSGAGATDTQY
>TRBJ2-1|.|TRBV11-2
ASTGDSYNEQF
>TRBJ2-3|.|TRBV5-1
ASSTEARGGPDTQY
>TRBJ2-7|.|TRBV7-2
ASSLGLAGGDEQY
>TRBJ1-5|.|TRBV28
ASSSREPQH
>TRBJ2-7|.|TRBV5-8
ASSLGTLPWGEQY
>TRBJ1-2|.|TRBV29-1
GGQGDGYT
>TRBJ1-5|.|TRBV6-1
ASTRFGPGPQPQH
>TRBJ2-2|.|TRBV7-2
ASSLTGGVSTGELF
>TRBJ1-1|.|TRBV19
ASKQGEGVAF
>TRBJ2-7|.|TRBV7-2
ASSFGSGGAYEQY
>TRBJ2-5|.|TRBV7-9
ASSFGSAQETQY
>TRBJ2-7|once|TRBV6-1
ASLRGGDEQY
>TRBJ2-7|once|TRBV28
ASFSLSEQY
>TRBJ2-1|.|TRBV5-1
ASSLGASDVGDEQF
>TRBJ1-1|once|TRBV4-1
ASSQALLVGRENTEAF
>TRBJ2-7|.|TRBV5-3
ARKAGTRRYEQY
>TRBJ2-3|.|TRBV15
ATQARAASGRYSTDTQY
>TRBJ1-1|.|TRBV28
ASNSGTEAF
>TRBJ2-5|few|TRBV6-1
ASSQGFQETQY